What follows are 10 T cell receptor beta chains derived from one specimen sequenced in a study of cytomegalovirus exposure and HLA in healthy donors. TCRdb's table, derived via immunoSEQ multiplex PCR, lists solely in-frame clones and lacks some. Of around 63,000 clones detected, roughly 90% appear once; the ten largest clones hold 1% to 1.5%. Specimen: PBMCs. The receptors stem from a woman between 18 and 29 years old in good health and CMV-seronegative.

V is TRBV7-8 and J is TRBJ2-2, with 10 bases aligning to TRBD2. The length of the CDR3 is 16 residues. Germline CDR1 SGHVS, CDR2 FQNEAQ. V gave up 5 bases and J gave up 5 bases; unmatched junction bases: 8. Here the CDR3 reads CASSRRGLAQTGELFF. CDR3 sequence (DNA): TGTGCCAGCAGCCGGAGGGGACTAGCGCAGACCGGGGAGCTGTTTTTT.

The rearrangement links TRBV27 to TRBJ2-7; D might be TRBD2 (5 bases). V lost 6 bases and J 12 bases, leaving 27 bases between the germline ends. The CDR3 is made up of 15 amino acids. The V gene's germline CDR1 is MNHEY and CDR2 SMNVEV (reference sequence). The CDR3 nucleotides are TGTGCCAGCAGCCTAACGGGGTGGGAACAAACATTGCGGTACTTC. Translation gives CASSLTGWEQTLRYF.

The rearrangement joins TRBV7-6 to TRBJ2-5, with D uncertain. The V and J ends lost 5 bases and 6 bases respectively, with 13 bases between them. The CDR3 sequence is 13 residues long. CDR1 SGHVS and CDR2 FNYEAQ come from the germline V gene. The CDR3 reads CASSPPAVKTQYF. The CDR3, as DNA: TGTGCCAGCAGCCCTCCCGCGGTGAAGACCCAGTACTTC.

This clone came up once. This rearrangement joins TRBV7-2 to TRBJ2-3; TRBD2 agrees at 8 bases. The V gene end was trimmed by 7 bases and the J gene end by 4 bases; junction bases not matched to a gene: 7. The CDR3 is made up of 14 amino acids. Germline values: CDR1 SGHTA, CDR2 FQGNSA. CDR3 coding DNA: TGTGCCAGCATCCCGGGACTAGGGGCAGATACGCAGTATTTT. This encodes CASIPGLGADTQYF.

V usage is TRBV30 and J usage is TRBJ2-3, with D unclear. The germline V gene has CDR1 GTSNPN and CDR2 SVGIG (reference sequence). Deletions cut 5 bases from V and 2 bases from J, with 14 bases between. CDR3 size: 14 residues. The CDR3 DNA follows: TGTGCCTGGTCCCCTCCCTATATCACAGATACGCAGTATTTT. Protein product: CAWSPPYITDTQYF.

The J gene is TRBJ1-2, the V gene TRBV10-2; TRBD1 matches 8 bases. CDR3 length: 13 amino acids. The J segment lost 8 bases and the V segment lost 7 bases, leaving 9 bases of the junction unmatched. CDR1 is WSHSY and CDR2 is SAAADI in the germline V gene. DNA for the CDR3: TGCGCCAGCACCCCAGACAGGGGCGGCGGCTACACCTTC. It translates to CASTPDRGGGYTF.

The chain recombines TRBV10-1 with TRBJ1-2; no clear D. This CDR3 is 13 amino acids long. V was shortened by 11 bases and J by 2 bases, with 15 bases between the two germline ends. Germline assignment: CDR1 WNHNN and CDR2 SYGVQD (reference sequence). Here the CDR3 DNA reads TGCGCCGCGTCCCCAGCGACGAACTATGGCTACACCTTC. The encoded protein is CAASPATNYGYTF.

The chain recombines TRBV6-5 with TRBJ1-2; 11 bases agree with TRBD1. With 5 bases clipped from V and 5 bases from J, the junction kept 4 bases outside the gene matches. CDR3 length equals 14 residues. Looked up from germline, CDR1 is MNHEY and CDR2 is SVGAGI. The CDR3 loop is CASSVGQGVYGYTF. In DNA form, the CDR3 reads TGTGCCAGCAGTGTGGGACAGGGGGTTTATGGCTACACCTTC.

The chain combines TRBV11-2 with TRBJ2-2; TRBD2 is a possible D gene (5 bases). Per the germline V gene, CDR1 is SGHAT and CDR2 is FQNNGV. This CDR3 is 12 amino acids long. The germline V and J ends were trimmed by 5 bases and 6 bases, with 7 bases remaining between them. CDR3 amino acids: CASSGRAGELFF. The DNA of the CDR3 is TGTGCCAGCAGCGGGAGAGCCGGGGAGCTGTTTTTT.

The count of this clone is one. This chain links TRBV7-8 with TRBJ1-4; no definite D call. The CDR3 sequence is 13 residues long. CDR1 and CDR2 (germline): SGHVS, FQNEAQ. The V end was cut by 7 bases, the J end by 1 base, with 7 bases between. The CDR3 DNA reads TGTGCCAGCAATGAGGGAACTAATGAAAAACTGTTTTTT. This encodes CASNEGTNEKLFF.